A single sample gave rise to the 26 T cell receptor beta chains below, sequenced in a study of blood T cell repertoires in COVID-19. Assay used: immunoSEQ multiplex PCR; TCRdb lists only in-frame clones, some missing. The table has roughly 210,000 clones, 88% seen once. The specimen sequenced was peripheral blood. These receptors were taken from a man between 65 and 85 years old with acute or convalescent COVID-19.

The V gene is TRBV7-9, the J gene TRBJ1-2; D remains unclear. This CDR3 has 13 residues. The V gene lost 2 bases and the J gene lost 5 bases, with 9 bases spanning the gap. Germline V lookup: CDR1 SEHNR, CDR2 FQNEAQ (reference sequence). CDR3: CASSLISLYGYTF. For the CDR3, the DNA is TGTGCCAGCAGCTTAATCAGTCTTTATGGCTACACCTTC. The complete variable domain, with remaining parts taken from reference TRBV7-9 and TRBJ1-2, reads DTGVSQNPRHKITKRGQNVTFRCDPISEHNRLYWYRQTLGQGPEFLTYFQNEAQLEKSRLLSDRFSAERPKGSFSTLEIQRTEQGDSAMYLCASSLISLYGYTFGSGTRLTVV.

The genes are TRBV27 and TRBJ2-7; perhaps TRBD2 as D (5 bases). Trimming took 3 bases from V and 0 from J, leaving 12 bases between them. Per germline, CDR1 MNHEY and CDR2 SMNVEV (reference sequence). The CDR3 is 15 amino acids. CDR3 in DNA: TGTGCCAGCAGTTTGCGAGCGGAGAGCTCCTACGAGCAGTACTTC. Translating it yields CASSLRAESSYEQYF.

The rearrangement uses TRBV7-9 and TRBJ1-2; D unresolved. The germline V gene encodes CDR1 SEHNR and CDR2 FQNEAQ (reference sequence). V was trimmed by 7 bases and J by 0 bases, leaving 9 bases between them. This CDR3 is 13 amino acids long. CDR3 sequence: CASTTSANYGYTF. The DNA of the CDR3 is TGTGCCAGCACCACCTCCGCTAACTATGGCTACACCTTC.

The chain links TRBV4-2 to TRBJ1-1; D remains ambiguous. Trimming pared 0 bases from V and 1 base from J, leaving 12 bases between. The germline V gene encodes CDR1 LGHNA and CDR2 YNFKEQ. CDR3 length equals 16 residues. CDR3 loop: CASSQEEGARNTEAFF. CDR3 nucleotides: TGTGCCAGCAGCCAAGAGGAGGGCGCGAGGAACACTGAAGCTTTCTTT.

The chain links TRBV14 to TRBJ2-3; the D gene is possibly TRBD1 (5 bases). With 6 bases removed from V and 0 bases from J, the gap between germline ends came to 10 bases. The CDR3 has 14 amino acids. Germline assignment: CDR1 SGHDN and CDR2 FVKESK. CDR3 in amino acids: CASRDSSSTDTQYF. The CDR3 bases are TGTGCCAGCAGAGACAGTTCTAGCACAGATACGCAGTATTTT.

The V and J genes are TRBV25-1 and TRBJ2-5; 10 bases match TRBD2. Germline V gene sequence: CDR1 MGHDK, CDR2 SYGVNS. The ends lost 8 bases at V and 4 bases at J; junction bases unmatched: 4. The CDR3 spans 13 residues. CDR3 bases: TGTGCCAGCTCTCTAGCGGGAGTAGAGACCCAGTACTTC. This codes for CASSLAGVETQYF.

V usage is TRBV20-1 and J usage is TRBJ2-7; TRBD1 might be the D (6 bases). Germline CDR1 DFQATT, CDR2 SNEGSKA (reference sequence). Trimming removed 3 bases from V and 2 bases from J, with 17 bases in between. This CDR3 region has 15 residues. The CDR3 reads CSASIPGTPPYEQYF. In nucleotides, the CDR3 is TGCAGTGCTAGTATCCCCGGGACACCACCCTACGAGCAGTACTTC.

The chain has TRBV3-1 (or the pseudogene TRBV3-2) and TRBJ2-7, with 10 bases fitting TRBD1. CDR3 size: 14 residues. The ends lost 4 bases at V and 6 bases at J; junction bases unmatched: 6. CDR1 is LGHDT and CDR2 is YNNKEL in the germline V gene (reference sequence). CDR3 residues: CASSPSTGGGEQYF. CDR3 sequence (DNA): TGTGCCAGCAGCCCATCGACAGGGGGCGGCGAGCAGTACTTC.

The chain recombines TRBV28 with TRBJ1-6, with TRBD1 matching over 7 bases. Trimming at V came to 5 bases and at J to 6 bases, leaving 4 bases not matched to a gene. The CDR3 is 14 residues long. CDR1 is MDHEN, CDR2 SYDVKM, per germline. The DNA for the CDR3 is TGTGCCAGCAGTCTACAGGGGAGTAATTCACCCCTCCACTTT. Protein product: CASSLQGSNSPLHF.

The chain has TRBV9 and TRBJ2-3, with D unclear. Looked up from germline, CDR1 is SGDLS and CDR2 is YYNGEE. The CDR3 spans 16 residues. Trimming took off 3 bases at V and 1 base at J, with 15 bases between the two ends. The CDR3 is CASSAYSDTRTDTQYF. The CDR3 nucleotides are TGTGCCAGCAGCGCCTACAGTGACACCCGCACAGATACGCAGTATTTT.

V is TRBV5-4 and J is TRBJ1-1; 10 bases align to TRBD1. CDR3 length: 15 amino acids. The junction had 6 bases not matched to a gene; V was cut back by 4 bases and J by 3 bases. Germline CDR1 and CDR2: SGHNT and YYREEE (reference sequence). CDR3 in amino acids: CASSIDRGPYTEAFF. The CDR3 DNA sequence: TGTGCCAGCAGCATTGACAGGGGGCCCTACACTGAAGCTTTCTTT.

V gene TRBV2 combines with J gene TRBJ2-7, with a possible D match to TRBD2 (5 bases). The CDR3 length is 14 residues. Trimming cost V 7 bases and J 0 bases, with 13 bases left between them. Germline V gene lookup returns CDR1 SNHLY and CDR2 FYNNEI. DNA of the CDR3: TGTGCCAGCACGCTGCGGGCCGACTCCTACGAGCAGTACTTC. Its protein product is CASTLRADSYEQYF.

V usage is TRBV30 and J usage is TRBJ2-1; D perhaps matches TRBD1 (7 bases). V was clipped by 4 bases and J by 1 base, with 11 bases between them. Germline V gene sequence: CDR1 GTSNPN, CDR2 SVGIG (reference sequence). There are 14 residues in the CDR3. The CDR3 region is CAWTGGKSYNEQFF. CDR3 coding DNA: TGTGCCTGGACAGGGGGGAAATCCTACAATGAGCAGTTCTTC.

Only one count was recorded for this clone. The chain joins TRBV3-1 (or the pseudogene TRBV3-2) to TRBJ2-2; D possibly corresponds to TRBD1 (5 bases). The CDR3 is made up of 17 amino acids. Germline-derived CDR1 and CDR2 are LGHDT and YNNKEL (reference sequence). V lost 1 base and J lost 0, with 12 bases in between. The DNA for the CDR3 is TGTGCCAGCAGCCAAGGGCTAGGGGCTACGAACACCGGGGAGCTGTTTTTT. Translated: CASSQGLGATNTGELFF.

Only one count was recorded for this clone. V is TRBV5-1 and J is TRBJ2-7; 10 bases agree with TRBD1. CDR1 SGHRS and CDR2 YFSETQ come from the germline V gene. V lost 3 bases and J lost 2; bases outside the gene matches: 2. The CDR3 consists of 14 residues. CDR3 in DNA: TGCGCCAGCAGCTGGGACAGGGGAACCTACGAGCAGTACTTC. Its protein product is CASSWDRGTYEQYF.

This chain joins TRBV18 and TRBJ1-4; D is unclear. Between the trimmed V and J ends, which lost 2 bases and 5 bases, there was a span of 6 bases. Germline V gives CDR1 KGHSH, CDR2 LQKENI. This CDR3 region has 13 residues. The CDR3 is CASSPRGNEKLFF. CDR3 in DNA: TGTGCCAGCTCACCAAGAGGGAATGAAAAACTGTTTTTT.

The chain employs TRBV7-6 and TRBJ2-7; 7 nucleotides match TRBD1. V lost 3 bases and J lost 7; bases outside the gene matches: 6. The CDR3 extends over 13 amino acids. Germline loops: CDR1 SGHVS, CDR2 FNYEAQ. CDR3 DNA sequence: TGTGCCAGCAGCTTCGGACAGGCGACAGAGCAGTACTTC. This translates into CASSFGQATEQYF.

The J gene is TRBJ2-3, the V gene TRBV30, with 9 bases fitting TRBD2. The CDR3 loop spans 19 amino acids. CDR1 GTSNPN and CDR2 SVGIG come from the germline V gene (reference sequence). J lost 0 bases, V lost 0 bases, and 13 bases had no gene match. The CDR3 sequence: CAWSVKLRAGGRSTDTQYF. CDR3 bases: TGTGCCTGGAGTGTAAAATTAAGGGCGGGAGGGCGGAGCACAGATACGCAGTATTTT.

The table lists this clone with a few counts. The rearrangement joins TRBV5-8 to TRBJ2-1; 14 nucleotides agree with TRBD2. Germline V gene lookup returns CDR1 SGHTS and CDR2 YDEGEE. V trimming: 4 bases; J trimming: 6 bases; junction bases outside the gene matches: 3. The CDR3 runs to 15 residues. CDR3 coding DNA: TGTGCCAGCAGCATAGGGACTAGCGGGAGCAATGAGCAGTTCTTC. Amino acid sequence: CASSIGTSGSNEQFF.

The chain links TRBV24-1 to TRBJ2-7; D unresolved. The CDR3 runs to 13 residues. Trimming pared 2 bases from V and 3 bases from J, leaving 7 bases between. Germline CDR1 reads KGHDR; CDR2 reads SFDVKD. CDR3 nucleotide sequence: TGTGCCACCAGTGATTCTGGCTTCTACGAGCAGTACTTC. Its protein is CATSDSGFYEQYF.

V gene TRBV9 combines with J gene TRBJ2-5; D might be TRBD2 (6 bases). Trimming left V 3 bases short and J 3 bases short, with 9 bases between. This CDR3 is 13 amino acids long. Germline V gives CDR1 SGDLS, CDR2 YYNGEE. The CDR3, as DNA: TGTGCCAGCAGCGCGACTAGAAAAGAGACCCAGTACTTC. This gives the protein CASSATRKETQYF. Full variable domain (remainder filled in from reference TRBV9 and TRBJ2-5): DSGVTQTPKHLITATGQRVTLRCSPRSGDLSVYWYQQSLDQGLQFLIQYYNGEERAKGNILERFSAQQFPDLHSELNLSSLELGDSALYFCASSATRKETQYFGPGTRLLVL.

The V and J genes are TRBV9 and TRBJ2-7; D possibly corresponds to TRBD2 (6 bases). Deletions cut 0 bases from V and 7 bases from J, with 14 bases between. Germline lookup yields CDR1 SGDLS and CDR2 YYNGEE. CDR3 size: 14 residues. In DNA, the CDR3 is TGTGCCAGCAGCGTAGGTCCGGAGGGAGTGGAGCAGTACTTC. This sequence encodes CASSVGPEGVEQYF.

The CDR3 DNA reads as TGTGCCAGCAGCTTAAGACAAGGGGGGGATTCACCCCTCCACTTT. It translates to CASSLRQGGDSPLHF. This chain uses TRBV7-2 with TRBJ1-6; the D gene is possibly TRBD1 (6 bases). Trimming removed 2 bases at V and 8 bases at J, with 13 bases between. This CDR3 region has 15 residues. The V gene's germline CDR1 is SGHTA and CDR2 FQGNSA.

The chain recombines TRBV30 with TRBJ2-7; 10 bases line up with TRBD1. After removal of 2 bases from V and 4 bases from J, the junction contained 5 bases not matched to a gene. CDR1 GTSNPN and CDR2 SVGIG come from the germline V gene (reference sequence). The CDR3 has 14 amino acids. The CDR3 sequence: CAWSRQGALYEQYF. CDR3 coding DNA: TGTGCCTGGAGTCGACAGGGGGCTCTTTACGAGCAGTACTTC.

This chain links TRBV5-4 with TRBJ2-7; TRBD1 matches at 10 bases. Germline CDR1 is SGHNT and CDR2 is YYREEE (reference sequence). This CDR3 has 15 residues. V lost 4 bases, J lost 5 bases, and 9 bases stayed unmatched. This CDR3 reads CASSQPGQGRNEQYF. Written as DNA, the CDR3 is TGTGCCAGCAGCCAACCGGGACAGGGGAGGAACGAGCAGTACTTC.

The rearrangement uses TRBV10-3 and TRBJ2-1, with 8 positions matching TRBD1. Looked up from germline, CDR1 is ENHRY and CDR2 is SYGVKD. There are 18 residues in the CDR3. J was trimmed by 4 bases and V by 0 bases; bases with no gene match: 11. The DNA of the CDR3 is TGTGCCATCAGTGAGTCGATAAGTGGACAGGGCCCGTACAATGAGCAGTTCTTC. Its protein product is CAISESISGQGPYNEQFF.